The clone carrying this T cell receptor beta chain was seen a single time. What it binds is unknown. The entry originates in a study of T cell responses to AZD1222 COVID-19 vaccine. Study results and caveats: In a largely white British group with more females than males, clonal diversity was possibly underestimated. Just a handful of people given AZD1222 tested seropositive at baseline.

Using immunoSEQ multiplex PCR, the repertoire was profiled, and TCRdb retains in-frame clones only, with some absent. This table holds about 120,000 clones, roughly nine tenths found once. V shed 5 bases and J shed 0 bases, with 5 bases lying between them. The CDR3 consists of 12 residues. CDR1 is KGHSH, CDR2 LQKENI, per germline. This clonotype was obtained from an adult in good health. This rearrangement joins TRBV18 to TRBJ2-7; D call uncertain. The specimen comprised peripheral blood, sampled on day 0 of AZD1222 vaccination. Written as DNA, the CDR3 is TGTGCCAGCTCAAAGAGCTCCTACGAGCAGTACTTC. It is translated as CASSKSSYEQYF.